This is a list of T cell receptor beta chains from one sample in a study of T cells in Graves' hyperthyroidism and ophthalmopathy. TCRdb analysed the multiplex PCR reads with MiXCR anew, one entry per CDR3 protein. The sample contains around 350,000 distinct CDR3 sequences, 13% to 15% of which appear only once. The sequencing input was blood. The receptors shown here come from a woman between 55 and 75 years old with Graves' ophthalmopathy. CDR3s include the opening cysteine and the closing phenylalanine or tryptophan. The D gene is left open where the match is weak. Only part of the rows carry a size: once, few, many, or a class if the clone is expanded.

>TRBV6-1|TRBD1|16|TRBJ1-1|many
CASSDPLGTGGGEAFF
TGTGCCAGCAGTGACCCCCTGGGGACAGGAGGGGGGGAAGCTTTCTTT
>TRBV20-1|TRBD2|18|TRBJ2-1|few
CSAIRGLAGQSSYNEQFF
TGCAGTGCTATTCGGGGACTAGCGGGACAAAGCTCCTACAATGAGCAGTTCTTC
>TRBV5-1|TRBD2|14|TRBJ2-7|once
CASSLGLAGSGQYF
TGCGCCAGCAGCTTGGGACTAGCGGGGTCTGGGCAGTACTTC
>TRBV2|TRBD1|14|TRBJ2-3|many
CASSSQGTTDTQYF
TGTGCCAGCAGCTCACAGGGGACCACAGATACGCAGTATTTT
>TRBV5-8|TRBD1|16|TRBJ2-5|many
CASTRGQGALAETQYF
TGTGCCAGTACAAGGGGACAGGGGGCTCTCGCGGAGACCCAGTACTTC
>TRBV12-3/TRBV12-4|TRBD2|17|TRBJ2-5|many
CASSIGTSGSSVETQYF
TGTGCCAGCAGCATAGGGACTAGCGGGAGTTCGGTAGAGACCCAGTACTTC
>TRBV7-6|TRBD2|17|TRBJ2-5|.
CASSPWTSGRVQGTQYF
TGTGCCAGCAGCCCGTGGACTAGCGGGAGGGTCCAGGGGACCCAGTACTTC
>TRBV3-1|.|14|TRBJ1-1|many
CASSQTVDNTEAFF
TGTGCCAGCAGCCAAACGGTGGACAACACTGAAGCTTTCTTT
>TRBV4-2|TRBD2|15|TRBJ2-1|few
CASSPSGSDYGEQFF
TGTGCCAGCAGCCCTAGCGGGAGTGATTATGGTGAGCAGTTCTTC
>TRBV11-2|.|12|TRBJ2-7|many
CASNFGSYEQYF
TGTGCCAGCAACTTTGGTTCCTACGAGCAGTACTTC
>TRBV7-9|.|16|TRBJ2-2|few
CASSLGARSSPGELFF
TGTGCCAGCAGCTTAGGAGCGAGATCCTCCCCCGGGGAGCTGTTTTTT
>TRBV5-1|TRBD2|14|TRBJ2-1|many
CASRDAAGGNEQFF
TGCGCCAGCAGAGACGCGGCGGGGGGAAATGAGCAGTTCTTC
>TRBV5-5|.|15|TRBJ2-5|many
CASSFIVAVRETQYF
TGTGCCAGCAGCTTTATAGTGGCTGTCCGAGAGACCCAGTACTTC
>TRBV9|.|16|TRBJ1-1|many
CASSAFTGTGNTEAFF
TGTGCCAGCAGCGCATTTACCGGGACGGGAAACACTGAAGCTTTCTTT
>TRBV7-2|TRBD2|15|TRBJ2-1|many
CASSERASGRYEQFF
TGTGCCAGCAGCGAGAGGGCTAGCGGGAGGTATGAGCAGTTCTTC
>TRBV2|.|11|TRBJ2-7|many
CASRGGNEQYF
TGTGCCAGCAGAGGAGGGAACGAGCAGTACTTC